This T cell receptor beta chain emerged from a study of human T cells and chemical hapten exposure (dated by TCRdb to about 2021). With regard to the full study: For sensitization, 2% DPC in acetone was applied to a 2 cm by 2 cm area of upper inner arm skin. Weekly therapeutic DPC doses were additionally applied to the scalp of patients throughout the approximately 23-week study period. Patch testing was done on the upper back using Finn chambers containing 0.01% DPC, and results were scored after 6 days according to International Contact Dermatitis Research Group standards. Alopecia areata with under or over 50% scalp involvement, alopecia totalis and alopecia universalis were represented in the patient cohort, which was mostly female. Libraries were pooled for sequencing, and per-sample TCR yields varied mainly because of small differences in library volumes within the pool. The study tracked peripheral blood TCR repertoire changes in vivo during primary and secondary sensitization to the hapten diphenylcyclopropenone (DPC) in alopecia patients. Patient blood was sampled pre-sensitization (week 0) and at 2, 6 and about 24 weeks after DPC sensitization. Blood for TCR sequencing was provided by twenty-nine alopecia patients at one to four time points (pre-sensitization, 2, 6 and 24 weeks). The full study reports these points: Repeated subsampling changed both the strength of the expansion versus patch-test correlation and the threshold at which the correlation became significant. Alopecia, a presumed autoimmune disease, was present in all patients, so the immune response of the patients might differ from that of healthy individuals. Significantly more large CDR3 similarity clusters were formed by expanded TCRs than by pre-sensitization or healthy control sets, consistent with antigen-driven responses. No change with DPC sensitization was found in the number of TCRs above 1 in 1000 frequency, and no evidence of global repertoire structure alterations was found. Patch test score correlated positively with the number of PT1 expanded TCRs, reaching significance at thresholds 8, 16 and 32 but not at 4.

Receptors were amplified or captured by RACE. TCRdb shows the sequencer as NextSeq 500. During library preparation, unique molecular identifiers were attached to individual cDNA molecules so that TCRs could be counted in a quantitative, reproducible way. From each blood RNA sample, both TCR alpha and TCR beta chains were sequenced. In the source study's methods: A median of roughly 99,000 TCRs per sample was observed, with a range of 23,224 to 690,600. V, J and CDR3 annotation of the TCR reads was carried out using the Decombinator software suite. To make PS versus PT1 abundance plots, every sample was subsampled to the same number of TCRs (28,000). TCRs were defined as expanded if absent before sensitization and observed at least eight times at the 2-week time point. In-frame beta chains were kept once TCRdb had trimmed the public reads at Q25 with fastp and called clones with MiXCR. Rows with a matching CDR3 protein are joined into one entry that keeps the most common DNA and genes. The V and J calls and clone size are TCRdb's, not the authors'. This sample has 120,000 or so distinct CDR3 sequences in its table, and about 11% of those were observed once. The ten largest clones take up under 2.5% of the sample.

V is clipped by 0 bases and J by 6 bases, and the sequence between their germline boundaries is 7 bases long. Measured from the cysteine to the phenylalanine, the CDR3 is 13 residues long. The retained sequence is limited to the CDR3, 39 bases, with the frame set at the first base. From the germline V gene, CDR1 is SGDLS and CDR2 is YYNGEE. The time point label of this sample denotes: patch test 3, about 24 weeks after DPC sensitization. Read against the paper, the sample's treatment or condition label means: therapeutic diphenylcyclopropenone sensitization with weekly scalp DPC. Blood at each patch-test visit was drawn before the patch test was applied. Patients were eligible if aged 18 to 70, diagnosed with alopecia and judged suitable for DPC therapy, and pregnant patients were excluded. Total RNA was extracted from unfractionated whole blood collected in Tempus Blood RNA tubes. Turning to this clonotype: Its antigen has not been determined. The input lacks base qualities; no much larger clone sits a single base away.

The sequenced sample was whole blood, obtained in connection with sensitization to the hapten diphenylcyclopropenone (DPC). The origin of this receptor is a woman between 45 and 65 years old with alopecia areata. Some clones in this sample may be carry-over from other donors' samples. In this chain, TRBV9 is recombined with TRBJ2-1; the D gene cannot be resolved reliably. The CDR3 here reads CASSVGQVNEQFF. The DNA sequence is given as TGTGCCAGCAGCGTAGGCCAGGTCAATGAGCAGTTCTTC.